This T cell receptor (beta chain) was sequenced during a study of regulatory T cells in long-lasting Graves disease. This clonotype was counted a few times. Trimming cost V 4 bases and J 4 bases, with 11 bases left between them. The CDR3 runs 13 residues. Germline V gene lookup returns CDR1 SEHNR and CDR2 FQNEAQ (reference sequence). As for time point: persistent/refractory GD, antithyroid drugs over 5 years with positive TRAb. RNA from PBMCs was the source of the TCR library. Both iRepertoire HTBI primers and Arm-PCR of CDR3 regions were used to build the TCR beta libraries. TCRdb reprocessed the multiplex PCR reads with MiXCR, giving one entry per CDR3 protein. This sample carries 400,000 to 450,000 distinct CDR3 sequences, roughly a quarter of them seen once, and the ten largest clones take 26%.

Material: peripheral blood mononuclear cells (PBMCs), obtained when the disease was refractory, from a patient treated with antithyroid drugs. V and J are TRBV7-9 and TRBJ2-7; tentatively, D is TRBD2 (5 bases). The TCR comes from a female donor with Graves disease. The CDR3 loop reads CASSSATRYEQYF. The DNA for the CDR3 is TGTGCCAGCAGCTCCGCTACTAGGTACGAGCAGTACTTC.